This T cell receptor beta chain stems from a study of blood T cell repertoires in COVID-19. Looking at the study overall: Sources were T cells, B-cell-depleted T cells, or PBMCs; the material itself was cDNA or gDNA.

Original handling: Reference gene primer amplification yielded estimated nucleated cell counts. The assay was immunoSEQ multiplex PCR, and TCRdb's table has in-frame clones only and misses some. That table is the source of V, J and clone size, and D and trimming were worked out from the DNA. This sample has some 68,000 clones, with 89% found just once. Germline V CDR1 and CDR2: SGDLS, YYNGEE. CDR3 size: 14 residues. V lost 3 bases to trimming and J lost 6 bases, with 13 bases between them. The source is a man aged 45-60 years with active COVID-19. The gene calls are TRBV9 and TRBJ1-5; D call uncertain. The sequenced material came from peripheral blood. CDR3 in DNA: TGTGCCAGCAGCGCGGAGGGAGCCCTTCAGCCCCAGCATTTT. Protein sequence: CASSAEGALQPQHF.